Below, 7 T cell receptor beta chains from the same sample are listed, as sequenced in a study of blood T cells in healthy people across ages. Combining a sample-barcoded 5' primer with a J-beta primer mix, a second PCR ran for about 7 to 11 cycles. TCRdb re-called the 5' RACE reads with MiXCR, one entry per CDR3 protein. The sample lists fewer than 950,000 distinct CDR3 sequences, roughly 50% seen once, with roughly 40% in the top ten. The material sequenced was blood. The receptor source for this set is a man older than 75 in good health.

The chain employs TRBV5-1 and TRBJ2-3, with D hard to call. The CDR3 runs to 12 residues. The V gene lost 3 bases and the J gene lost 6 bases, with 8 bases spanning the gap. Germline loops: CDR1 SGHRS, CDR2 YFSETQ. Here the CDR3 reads CASSSNVDTQYF. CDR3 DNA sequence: TGCGCCAGCAGCTCCAATGTCGATACGCAGTATTTT.

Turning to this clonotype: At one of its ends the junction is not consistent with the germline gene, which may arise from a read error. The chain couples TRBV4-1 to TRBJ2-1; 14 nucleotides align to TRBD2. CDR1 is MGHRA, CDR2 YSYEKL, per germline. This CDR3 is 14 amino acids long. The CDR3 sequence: CAGSFGLAGGEQFF. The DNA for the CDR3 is TGCGCCGGCAGCTTCGGACTAGCGGGGGGTGAGCAGTTCTTC.

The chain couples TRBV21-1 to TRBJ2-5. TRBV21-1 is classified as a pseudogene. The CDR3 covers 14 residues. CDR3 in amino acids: CASSNGGTEETQYF. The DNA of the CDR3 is TGTGCCAGCAGCAACGGTGGCACCGAAGAGACCCAGTACTTC.

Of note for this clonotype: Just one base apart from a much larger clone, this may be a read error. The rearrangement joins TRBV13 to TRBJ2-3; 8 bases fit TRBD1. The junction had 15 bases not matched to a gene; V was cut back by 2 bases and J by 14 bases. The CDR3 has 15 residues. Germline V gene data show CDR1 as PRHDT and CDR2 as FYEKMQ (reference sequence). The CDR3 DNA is TGTGCCAGCAGCTTACAGGGGGCTTTTCACAGAGACGCGTATTTT. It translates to CASSLQGAFHRDAYF.

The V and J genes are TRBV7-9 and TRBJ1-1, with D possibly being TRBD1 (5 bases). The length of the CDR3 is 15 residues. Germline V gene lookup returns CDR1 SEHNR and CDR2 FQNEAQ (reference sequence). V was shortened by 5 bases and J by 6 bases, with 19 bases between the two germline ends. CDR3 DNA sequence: TGTGCCAGCAGCCCAAGCCGCCAGGGTAAAGCTGAAGCTTTCTTT. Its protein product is CASSPSRQGKAEAFF.

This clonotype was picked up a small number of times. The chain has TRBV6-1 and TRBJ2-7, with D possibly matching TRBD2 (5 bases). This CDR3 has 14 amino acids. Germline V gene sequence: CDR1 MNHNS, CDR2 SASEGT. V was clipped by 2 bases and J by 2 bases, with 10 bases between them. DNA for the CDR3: TGTGCCAGCAGTGAAAGCGGCAGCACCTACGAGCAGTACTTC. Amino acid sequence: CASSESGSTYEQYF.

The CDR3 protein is CASRPWGGETQYF. The CDR3 DNA reads as TGTGCCAGCAGGCCCTGGGGAGGTGAGACCCAGTACTTC. This chain uses TRBV12-3 or TRBV12-4 with TRBJ2-5, with D possibly matching TRBD2 (6 bases). This CDR3 is 13 amino acids long. Trimming removed 6 bases at V and 5 bases at J, with 13 bases between.